This TCR beta chain was observed in a study of early T cells in non-severe SARS-CoV-2 infection. Study-level background: RNA in bulk from unsorted whole blood was sequenced, and chains were unpaired. General study results and limits: A preference for anti-spike CD8 responses marked VDJdb matching, which missed private and CD4 specificities.

The CDR3 is 16 residues long. The ends lost 1 base at V and 0 bases at J; junction bases unmatched: 5. Germline V gives CDR1 SGHAT, CDR2 FQNNGV. This clonotype was detected ten times or more. What it binds is unknown. Each cDNA molecule carried a unique molecular identifier. TCRdb ran MiXCR on the 5' RACE reads and lists one entry per CDR3 protein. The sample shows roughly 30,000 distinct CDR3 sequences, 4.5% to 7% of them seen only once. The source of this sequence is an adult who was a healthcare worker with PCR-confirmed SARS-CoV-2 infection or an uninfected control (not recorded which). The source material was whole blood. The chain uses TRBV11-2 and TRBJ1-1; 7 nucleotides align to TRBD1. CDR3 nucleotide sequence: TGTGCCAGCAGCTTAGCAGGGGGAAAGATGAACACTGAAGCTTTCTTT. Its translation is CASSLAGGKMNTEAFF. The full variable domain, in which reference TRBV11-2 and TRBJ1-1 provide the parts outside the CDR3, is EAGVAQSPRYKIIEKRQSVAFWCNPISGHATLYWYQQILGQGPKLLIQFQNNGVVDDSQLPKDRFSAERLKGVDSTLKIQPAKLEDSAVYLCASSLAGGKMNTEAFFGQGTRLTVV.